This T cell receptor beta chain was observed in a study of cytomegalovirus exposure and HLA in healthy donors. Whole-study findings and limits: Cytomegalovirus-associated status was assigned to about 160 TCR beta chains.

Method: immunoSEQ multiplex PCR; TCRdb's copy keeps in-frame clones and lacks some. Found here are 180,000 or so clones, roughly 82% of them singletons; the top ten hold around an eighth. In its sample, this clone was seen once. The antigen is unknown. V lost 1 base to trimming and J lost 5 bases; unmatched junction nucleotides: 11. Germline CDR1 MDHEN, CDR2 SYDVKM. This CDR3 contains 17 residues. Sequenced: PBMCs. The chain carries TRBV28 and TRBJ2-1; 7 nucleotides agree with TRBD2. This TCR derives from a woman younger than 45 in good health and CMV-seropositive. The CDR3 bases are TGTGCCAGCAGTTTATACTCCCGGGCTAGCGGTAACAATGAGCAGTTCTTC. Residues: CASSLYSRASGNNEQFF. Full variable domain (outside the CDR3, taken from reference TRBV28 and TRBJ2-1): DVKVTQSSRYLVKRTGEKVFLECVQDMDHENMFWYRQDPGLGLRLIYFSYDVKMKEKGDIPEGYSVSREKKERFSLILESASTNQTSMYLCASSLYSRASGNNEQFFGPGTRLTVL.